These T cell receptor beta chains were read from a single sample in a study of T cells in Graves' hyperthyroidism and ophthalmopathy. TCRdb fed the multiplex PCR reads into MiXCR, producing one record per CDR3 protein. The sample yields more than 300,000 distinct CDR3 sequences, approximately 15% seen once. Sequencing input: blood. The receptor set was obtained from a woman aged 60-70 years with Graves' hyperthyroidism. The CDR3 runs from the conserved cysteine through the conserved F or W. D genes are given only for firm matches. Clone size is stated in some rows and not others, as once, few, many or a class when expanded.

J gene | clone size | V gene | D gene | CDR3 protein | CDR3 DNA
TRBJ2-7 | many | TRBV10-3 | TRBD1 | CAISDMSGGSYEQYF | TGTGCCATCAGTGATATGTCAGGGGGATCCTACGAGCAGTACTTC
TRBJ2-3 | many | TRBV12-3/TRBV12-4 | TRBD2 | CASSLGFSGRSDTQYF | TGTGCCAGCAGTTTAGGGTTTAGCGGGAGGTCGGATACGCAGTATTTT
TRBJ2-7 | . | TRBV6-1 | TRBD2 | CASNRGVGDYEQYF | TGTGCCAGCAACCGGGGGGTGGGGGACTACGAGCAGTACTTC
TRBJ1-5 | few | TRBV6-1 | . | CASSEGARDQPQHF | TGTGCCAGCAGTGAAGGGGCCAGGGATCAGCCCCAGCATTTT
TRBJ2-5 | . | TRBV7-2 | TRBD2 | CASSLGPAAGEATQYF | TGTGCCAGCAGCTTAGGCCCCGCGGCGGGAGAAGCGACCCAGTACTTC
TRBJ1-4 | many | TRBV20-1 | TRBD1 | CSARPAGTGREKLFF | TGCAGTGCTAGACCGGCCGGGACAGGGCGGGAAAAACTGTTTTTT
TRBJ1-1 | . | TRBV5-4 | . | CASSLVDPGSEAFF | TGTGCCAGCAGCTTGGTTGATCCAGGGTCAGAAGCTTTCTTT
TRBJ2-1 | once | TRBV7-2 | TRBD2 | CASSLSSGSLYEQFF | TGTGCCAGCAGCTTAAGTAGCGGGAGTTTATATGAGCAGTTCTTC
TRBJ2-1 | . | TRBV7-9 | . | CASSGLASPYNEQFF | TGTGCCAGCAGCGGTCTTGCTAGTCCCTACAATGAGCAGTTCTTC
TRBJ2-3 | many | TRBV24-1 | . | CATSETRRLDTQYF | TGTGCCACCAGTGAAACCCGGAGGTTGGATACGCAATATTTT
TRBJ1-2 | . | TRBV2 | . | CASRALSLLNYGYTF | TGTGCCAGCAGGGCGTTGTCACTCCTTAACTATGGCTACACCTTC